This T cell receptor (beta chain) is from a study of T cell clonotyping in hematopoietic cell transplantation. In the case of this clone: Its antigen remains unidentified.

Findings of the study overall: Cells were unsorted, so CD4 and CD8 contributions were not separated.

Assay: immunoSEQ multiplex PCR; the TCRdb copy retains only in-frame clones and omits some. There are some 8,800 clones in the sample; 93% occur only once, and 5.7% lies in the top ten. CDR3 length equals 13 residues. CDR1 and CDR2 from the germline V gene are GTSNPN and SVGIG (reference sequence). V gave up 2 bases and J gave up 4 bases, with 9 bases separating them. The chain recombines TRBV30 with TRBJ2-1; a weak D match, TRBD2 (5 bases). The clonotype originates from a male patient aged 45 to 59 who had an allogeneic stem cell transplant from a related donor, so T cells may come from the graft donor. Some clones in this sample may be carry-over from other donors' samples. Here the sequenced sample was PBMCs, taken 100 days after allogeneic stem cell transplant. In nucleotides, the CDR3 is TGTGCCTGGAGTATCGGACTTTACAATGAGCAGTTCTTC. Residues: CAWSIGLYNEQFF. The full variable domain, with the rest looked up from reference TRBV30 and TRBJ2-1, is SQTIHQWPATLVQPVGSPLSLECTVEGTSNPNLYWYRQAAGRGLQLLFYSVGIGQISSEVPQNLSASRPQDRQFILSSKKLLLSDSGFYLCAWSIGLYNEQFFGPGTRLTVL.